This T cell receptor beta chain was found in a study of T cell repertoires in cytomegalovirus infection. Background on the study: CMV infection together with matching HLA type was indicated by public TCR beta signatures. Study-level results: The cumulative frequency of public TCR beta families distinguished individuals who carried CMV together with the relevant HLA.

CDR3 length: 15 residues. Losses at the gene ends were 3 bases for V and 7 bases for J; bases not matched to a gene: 8. The germline V gene encodes CDR1 SEHNR and CDR2 FQNEAQ (reference sequence). TCRdb passed the reads through MiXCR, listing each CDR3 protein once. The sample has about 300,000 distinct CDR3 sequences, roughly 26% seen once; the top ten hold roughly 13%. Concerning this clonotype itself: Its target is not known.

The specimen was PBMCs. The rearrangement uses TRBV7-9 and TRBJ2-7; 11 bases agree with TRBD2. The receptor was derived from a human donor in good health (CMV status not recorded). Some clones in this sample may be carry-over from other donors' samples. The DNA of the CDR3 is TGTGCCAGCAGCTTTAGCGGGGGGGCCCCGGGTGAGCAGTACTTC. It encodes CASSFSGGAPGEQYF.